The rows below give T cell receptor beta chains drawn from one sample of a study of immune characterization of retroperitoneal liposarcoma. From the PCR reads, TCRdb called clonotypes with MiXCR, one entry per CDR3 protein. The table records some 15,000 distinct CDR3 sequences, roughly 50% of them present only once. The source material was tumor tissue. The receptors come from a female donor with retroperitoneal liposarcoma. Both conserved end residues are part of each CDR3. The order of the fields is J gene, D gene, clone size, V gene, CDR3 protein, CDR3 DNA. D genes are given only for firm matches. For some rows the clone size is stated as once, few or many, or as a class when expanded; others skip it.

TRBJ1-5 NA few TRBV7-2 CASSPALTRGRDQPQHF TGTGCCAGCAGCCCAGCCCTAACACGGGGGAGGGATCAGCCCCAGCATTTT
TRBJ2-7 NA few TRBV25-1 CASSDLKDLINEQYF TGTGCCAGCAGTGATCTAAAGGACCTCATCAATGAGCAGTACTTC
TRBJ2-3 NA NA TRBV6-1 CASSVGGGGPTDTQYF TGTGCCAGCAGCGTCGGGGGTGGGGGCCCTACTGATACGCAGTATTTT
TRBJ2-1 NA few TRBV7-8 CASSPLRDSYNEQFF TGTGCCAGCAGCCCCCTTAGGGATTCCTACAATGAGCAGTTCTTC
TRBJ2-5 TRBD2 NA TRBV6-1 CASSEAPAGVYNEQYF TGTGCCAGCAGTGAAGCACCAGCGGGAGTCTACAATGAGCAGTACTTC
TRBJ2-7 NA NA TRBV7-2 CASSVPPGRGMASKYF TGTGCCAGCAGCGTCCCCCCGGGACGGGGGATGGCTTCTAAGTACTTC
TRBJ2-1 TRBD2 many TRBV6-1 CASSHRDGDYEQFF TGTGCCAGCAGTCACCGGGACGGGGACTACGAGCAGTTCTTC
TRBJ2-1 NA once TRBV6-6 CASSYISGSEQFF TGTGCCAGCAGTTACATCAGCGGATCGGAGCAGTTCTTC
TRBJ1-1 NA NA TRBV24-1 CATSDQDGSEAFF TGTGCCACCAGTGACCAGGACGGAAGTGAAGCTTTCTTT
TRBJ2-2 TRBD2 NA TRBV6-8 CASRGTSGFGELFF TGTGCCAGCAGGGGGACTAGCGGGTTCGGGGAGCTGTTTTTT
TRBJ2-1 NA few TRBV6-9 CAGEGLTYNEQFF TGTGCCGGAGAGGGCCTAACCTACAATGAGCAGTTCTTC
TRBJ2-1 NA NA TRBV6-1 CASSSEGWDEQFF TGTGCCAGCAGTTCTGAGGGGTGGGATGAGCAGTTCTTC
TRBJ2-5 NA large TRBV6-1 CASSEYLSETQYF TGTGCCAGCAGTGAATACTTATCGGAGACCCAGTACTTC
TRBJ2-1 TRBD2 NA TRBV28 CASSLFRGSQETQFF TGTGCCAGCAGTTTATTTCGCGGGAGTCAAGAGACCCAGTTCTTC
TRBJ2-1 TRBD1 few TRBV10-1 CASSGGQDFYNEQFF TGCGCCAGCAGTGGAGGACAGGATTTCTACAATGAGCAGTTCTTC
TRBJ2-7 TRBD2 NA TRBV6-1 CASSWTSGGASEQYF TGTGCCAGCAGTTGGACTAGCGGGGGGGCCTCTGAGCAGTACTTC